This entry is about one T cell receptor (beta chain). What this receptor recognizes is not known. No base qualities exist here, and no much larger clone lies one base off it. Peripheral blood CD8+ and CD4+ T cells from healthy donors, Susac syndrome patients and multiple sclerosis patients were profiled by high-throughput TCR beta sequencing. The multiple sclerosis controls were treatment-naive patients whose relapsing-remitting disease, either stable or active, fulfilled the revised McDonald criteria. CD8+ TEMRA cells were enriched by FACS, while bulk CD8+ and CD4+ T cells were purified by magnetic negative isolation. Blood was collected in EDTA tubes and processed within 24 hours, with PBMCs isolated through density gradient centrifugation. PBMCs intended for TCR sequencing were frozen in liquid nitrogen and were later thawed in a 37 degrees C water bath. A purity of at least 90% was achieved for sorted or isolated CD4+, CD8+ and CD8+ TEMRA cells.

For CDR1 and CDR2, the germline V gene (reference sequence) lists MNHEY and SMNVEV. CDR3 length: 16 amino acids, cysteine to phenylalanine. Only the CDR3 part of the read is kept: 48 bases, read in frame from the first base. Trimming removed 5 bases from V and 1 base from J, leaving 18 bases between the germline ends. RNA was extracted with the RNeasy kit and about 0.5 to 1 ug was reverse transcribed using random hexamers. TCR beta CDR3 regions were amplified with the immunoSEQ multiplex PCR assay covering 54 Vbeta and 13 Jbeta segments. PCR amplification bias was corrected by using a synthetic template baseline for primer optimization and computational correction. The original pipeline was this. Reads were annotated to V, D and J genes per IMGT and analyzed with immunoSEQ Analyzer, keeping only productive sequences. Clonality was calculated as one minus the Shannon entropy normalized by log2 of the number of productive unique sequences. Public and private clones were assessed among the 100 most prevalent clones of each patient and control. A clone was defined as Susac-specific if it was absent from the healthy and MS cohorts, from some 1,100 published viral clones and from other ImmuneACCESS disease sequences. The public sequencing data were trimmed at Q25 with fastp and processed into clonotypes with MiXCR by TCRdb, which kept only in-frame beta chains. Each record represents a unique CDR3 protein, reported with the most common genes and DNA among its rows. TCRdb's processing, not the authors', yielded these V and J calls. The sample records 250,000 to 300,000 distinct CDR3 sequences, approximately 85% of which are singletons. The ten largest make up over 0.1% of the sample.

This sample was included in a study of CD8 T cells in Susac syndrome (dated by TCRdb to between 2017 and 2020). For the wider study: Whether CD8+ T cell activation and differentiation in Susac syndrome was antigen driven was tested using repertoire sequencing. Clonality of the CD8+ T cell repertoire was compared between about a dozen healthy donors, about 14 Susac syndrome patients and under 19 multiple sclerosis patients.

The research as a whole found: The number of individuals in the TCR sequencing and HLA analysis was recognized as being relatively small.

Sequencing was carried out using CD8+ T cells from PBMCs. This receptor was identified in a human donor with multiple sclerosis. The chain is made from TRBV27 and TRBJ2-7; tentative D gene TRBD1, with 6 bases matching. In nucleotides, the sequence is TGTGCCAGCAGTGCCTCATCCGGGACATTGTCCTACGAGCAGTACTTC. This gives the protein CASSASSGTLSYEQYF.